This record covers a single T cell receptor beta chain. Its antigen is not identified. The data are from a study of Graves' ophthalmopathy and Graves' hyperthyroidism. Broader study findings: The blood repertoire also included most expanded thyroid clonotypes above 0.001 frequency.

V was trimmed by 7 bases and J by 9 bases, leaving 10 bases between them. The CDR3 covers 12 residues. Germline V lookup: CDR1 MDHEN, CDR2 SYDVKM. Other autoimmune diseases, uncontrolled infections, pregnancy and lactation each led to patient exclusion. Isolation of PBMCs was performed using around 9.1 ml of fresh peripheral blood. Amplifying from RNA transcripts, the study obtained TCR beta CDR3 regions. The library came from an HTBI-primed first-round RT-PCR and a second-round multiplex PCR. TCRdb called the multiplex PCR reads again in MiXCR, with one record for every CDR3 protein. The data show under 400,000 distinct CDR3 sequences, roughly 15% seen once.

The sample consisted of peripheral blood. The clonotype originates from an adult man with Graves' ophthalmopathy. This chain connects TRBV28 to TRBJ1-6, with D possibly TRBD1 on 6 matching bases. For the CDR3, the DNA is TGTGCCAGCAAACACAGGGTTTCACCCCTCCACTTT. It encodes CASKHRVSPLHF. The whole variable domain, filled in from reference TRBV28 and TRBJ1-6, reads DVKVTQSSRYLVKRTGEKVFLECVQDMDHENMFWYRQDPGLGLRLIYFSYDVKMKEKGDIPEGYSVSREKKERFSLILESASTNQTSMYLCASKHRVSPLHFGNGTRLTVT.